These 13 T cell receptor beta chains came from one sample sequenced in a study of post-analysis software for immune sequencing data. These receptors' antigens are unknown. TCR beta cDNA libraries had unique molecular identifiers. From the PCR reads, TCRdb called clonotypes with MiXCR, one entry per CDR3 protein. This sample has some 450,000 distinct CDR3 sequences, with roughly 45% found just once. Findings and caveats of the study: In patients, roughly five TRBV segments were more frequent than in controls, with TRBV5-6, TRBV5-1 and TRBV20-1 among them.

The source material was blood. The receptor source for this set is a girl aged 10-17 years with multiple sclerosis.

This rearrangement joins TRBV28 to TRBJ2-1; 16 nucleotides match TRBD2. The CDR3 runs to 19 residues. Germline V CDR1 and CDR2: MDHEN, SYDVKM. Germline trimming cut 5 bases from V and 8 bases from J; bases unmatched to any gene: 15. In DNA, the CDR3 is TGTGCCAGCAGTCCTCTACAGAAAAAGGGACTAGCGGGAGGGGATGAGCAGTTCTTC. The encoded protein is CASSPLQKKGLAGGDEQFF.

V and J are TRBV10-3 and TRBJ2-1; 9 nucleotides align to TRBD1. This CDR3 is 15 amino acids long. The V and J ends lost 10 bases and 12 bases, in that order; junction bases with no gene match: 19. Germline CDR1 reads ENHRY; CDR2 reads SYGVKD. The CDR3, as DNA: TGTGCCACCCGGACGGGACAGGGAAAAAATCGGATGCAGTTCTTC. This gives the protein CATRTGQGKNRMQFF.

This clonotype was picked up a small number of times. The chain uses TRBV12-3 or TRBV12-4 and TRBJ2-7, with 8 bases aligning to TRBD2. With V trimmed by 3 bases and J by 7 bases, 8 bases remained unmatched. This CDR3 comprises 14 residues. CDR3 sequence reads: CASSLLAGLVEQYF. CDR3 nucleotides: TGTGCCAGCAGTTTGTTAGCGGGACTTGTGGAGCAGTACTTC.

The V gene is TRBV10-1, the J gene TRBJ2-3, with 8 bases aligning to TRBD1. This CDR3 comprises 15 residues. The germline gives CDR1 WNHNN, CDR2 SYGVQD (reference sequence). Trimming took 0 bases from V and 7 from J; bases not matched to a gene: 6. This chain's CDR3 is CASSESSRGQYTQYF. Here the CDR3 DNA reads TGCGCCAGCAGTGAGTCTAGCAGGGGGCAATATACGCAGTATTTT.

J is TRBJ2-3 and V is TRBV24-1; the D call may be TRBD1 or TRBD2 (5 bases each). There are 16 residues in the CDR3. Germline values: CDR1 KGHDR, CDR2 SFDVKD. V lost 4 bases and J lost 1, with 14 bases in between. In nucleotides, the CDR3 is TGTGCCACCAGTGAGCTGGGACCGCTCGGCACAGATACGCAGTATTTT. This encodes CATSELGPLGTDTQYF.

The chain combines TRBV29-1 with TRBJ2-5; tentative D call: TRBD2 (5 bases). The DNA matches TRBJ2-7 better at its end, which makes the J call doubtful. CDR3 length: 12 residues. In germline, CDR1 is SQVTM, CDR2 ANQGSEA. The CDR3: CSASGLGYEQYF. DNA of the CDR3: TGCAGCGCCAGCGGTCTAGGCTACGAGCAGTACTTC.

This clonotype has just a few counts. This chain uses TRBV6-5 with TRBJ2-7, with D unresolved. V lost 0 bases and J 2 bases, leaving 8 bases between the germline ends. This CDR3 is built from 14 residues. Germline V gene lookup returns CDR1 MNHEY and CDR2 SVGAGI. The CDR3 loop is CASSYSWGTYEQYF. In nucleotides, the CDR3 is TGTGCCAGCAGTTACTCTTGGGGTACCTACGAGCAGTACTTC.

This clonotype showed up just a few times. The chain carries TRBV6-1 and TRBJ2-6, with D perhaps TRBD2 (5 bases). This CDR3 comprises 18 residues. The V end was cut by 5 bases, the J end by 5 bases, with 22 bases between. The germline V gene has CDR1 MNHNS and CDR2 SASEGT. The CDR3 DNA is TGTGCCAGCAGTACGACCCCGGGATCCCTCTCGAGGGCCAACGTCCTGACTTTC. This gives the protein CASSTTPGSLSRANVLTF.

V gene TRBV5-1 combines with J gene TRBJ2-5, with D possibly matching TRBD2 (5 bases). Trimming took 0 bases from V and 11 from J, leaving 20 bases between them. The CDR3 sequence is 15 residues long. Looked up from germline, CDR1 is SGHRS and CDR2 is YFSETQ. The CDR3 sequence is CASSLGADSYNEQYF. DNA of the CDR3: TGCGCCAGCAGCTTGGGGGCGGACTCCTACAATGAGCAGTACTTC.

This clonotype has only a few counts. The V gene is TRBV20-1, the J gene TRBJ2-7, with 8 bases fitting TRBD2. This CDR3 has 16 residues. The V segment lost 3 bases and the J segment 3 bases; nucleotides outside the gene matches: 13. Germline V CDR1 and CDR2: DFQATT, SNEGSKA (reference sequence). The DNA of the CDR3 is TGCAGTGCTAGGGGGTTTGGTAGCGGGGATTACTACGAGCAGTACTTC. This codes for CSARGFGSGDYYEQYF.

The chain carries TRBV27 and TRBJ1-2; D is ambiguous. V shed 6 bases and J shed 4 bases, with 15 bases lying between them. The CDR3 runs to 14 residues. Germline CDR1 reads MNHEY; CDR2 reads SMNVEV (reference sequence). The CDR3 loop is CASSSAFRGYGYTF. As DNA, the CDR3 is TGTGCCAGCAGCAGTGCCTTTCGGGGCTATGGCTACACCTTC.

This clonotype was detected only a few times. The CDR3 DNA sequence: TGCGCCAGCAGCTTGGCTGGGGGTGATGGCTACACCTTC. Translating it yields CASSLAGGDGYTF. This sequence joins TRBV5-1 and TRBJ1-2; D may be TRBD1 (5 bases). This CDR3 has 13 residues. The V end was cut by 0 bases, the J end by 6 bases, with 9 bases between. Germline assignment: CDR1 SGHRS and CDR2 YFSETQ.

This clonotype came up a few times. The chain links TRBV7-2 to TRBJ2-1; 10 positions agree with TRBD2. Looked up from germline, CDR1 is SGHTA and CDR2 is FQGNSA. V gave up 5 bases and J gave up 2 bases; unmatched junction bases: 9. CDR3 length: 17 amino acids. The CDR3 nucleotides are TGTGCCAGCAGCCCCGACTTAGCGGGAGGCCCCTACAATGAGCAGTTCTTC. Encoded protein: CASSPDLAGGPYNEQFF. Together with reference TRBV7-2 and TRBJ2-1, the CDR3 gives the full variable domain: GAGVSQSPSNKVTEKGKDVELRCDPISGHTALYWYRQSLGQGLEFLIYFQGNSAPDKSGLPSDRFSAERTGGSVSTLTIQRTQQEDSAVYLCASSPDLAGGPYNEQFFGPGTRLTVL.